Sequencing of this T cell receptor beta chain was carried out in a study of regulatory T cells in long-lasting Graves disease. The CDR3 is made up of 14 amino acids. The germline gives CDR1 MNHEY, CDR2 SMNVEV (reference sequence). Trimming left V 5 bases short and J 5 bases short, with 12 bases between. Time point defined: persistent/refractory GD, antithyroid drugs over 5 years with positive TRAb. There was RNA extracted from PBMCs, and the TCR library was made from it. This clonotype was found many times. Its antigen is currently unknown. Construction of the TCR beta libraries employed iRepertoire HTBI primers in conjunction with Arm-PCR of CDR3 regions. Study processing details: From all samples, identification returned approximately 15 TRBJ and about 63 TRBV segments. Via MiXCR, TCRdb re-called the multiplex PCR reads, giving one row per CDR3 protein. TCRdb's processing, not the study's, gives the V and J calls here. The sample includes hundreds of thousands of distinct CDR3 sequences, over 20% of them seen just once.

Study results and limitations: Thyroid tissue was not sampled; only peripheral blood was. TRBV28 was favored in persistent disease, as were TRBJ1-2 and TRBJ2-5. The study found persistent patients shared more public clonotypes (around 2,500) than new patients (over 850).

The chain has TRBV27 and TRBJ1-4; D is uncertain. The receptor comes from a female donor with Graves disease. The sequencing here drew on peripheral blood mononuclear cells (PBMCs), taken when the disease was refractory, from a patient treated with antithyroid drugs. As DNA, the CDR3 is TGTGCCAGCAGTCGGGCGGAGAAGAATGAAAAACTGTTTTTT. Translating it yields CASSRAEKNEKLFF.